This T cell receptor beta chain emerged from a study of T cells in Graves' hyperthyroidism and ophthalmopathy. General study findings and limits: Median prediction lead before ophthalmopathy onset was 6.5 to 7 months with the model. A model of 13 V-J features distinguished ophthalmopathy from stable hyperthyroidism.

The ends lost 7 bases at V and 2 bases at J; junction bases unmatched: 10. The V gene's germline CDR1 is SGDLS and CDR2 YYNGEE. The CDR3 is 16 amino acids. To note about this clonotype: Its antigen is unidentified.

RNA transcripts provided the source from which TCR beta CDR3 regions were amplified. HTBI primers drove first-round RT-PCR of the TCR CDR3. TCRdb re-called the multiplex PCR reads with MiXCR, one entry per CDR3 protein. The table has about 570,000 distinct CDR3 sequences, about 45% seen once. Sequenced: peripheral blood or thyroid tissue (not recorded which). The receptor was derived from an adult woman with Graves' disease, either hyperthyroidism or ophthalmopathy (not recorded which). This chain uses TRBV9 with TRBJ2-7; 12 bases line up with TRBD2. The CDR3 here is CASQGRSSGRAYEQYF. In DNA form, the CDR3 reads TGTGCCAGCCAAGGCAGATCTAGCGGGAGGGCCTACGAGCAGTACTTC.